Listed below are T cell receptor beta chains from one sample, sequenced in a study of blood T cell repertoires in COVID-19. Assay: immunoSEQ multiplex PCR; the TCRdb copy retains only in-frame clones and omits some. The table includes 200,000 to 250,000 clones, 75% to 85% detected once. The sample consisted of peripheral blood. These receptors originate from a woman of 80 years or more with COVID-19, enrolled during active disease. The CDR3 runs from the conserved cysteine through the conserved F or W. D genes are given only for firm matches. Part of the rows lack a size; the others show once, few, many or a class for expanded clones.

length	D	V	size	J	DNA	CDR3
14	-	TRBV5-1	-	TRBJ1-2	TGCGCCAGCAGCTTGGCCGGCACAGGCTATGGCTACACCTTC	CASSLAGTGYGYTF
13	TRBD1	TRBV6-5	-	TRBJ1-5	TGTGCCAGCAGTTGGACAGGGGAACAGCCCCAGCATTTT	CASSWTGEQPQHF
16	-	TRBV19	once	TRBJ2-4	TGTGCCAGTAGTGATACACCCCACGGGGCCAAAAACATTCAGTACTTC	CASSDTPHGAKNIQYF
14	-	TRBV6-5	-	TRBJ1-4	TGTGCCACCCGCGGGGATTACACTCGGGAAAAACTGTTTTTT	CATRGDYTREKLFF
14	-	TRBV11-2	-	TRBJ2-3	TGTGCCAGCAGCTTAGATCGGGGCACAGATACGCAGTATTTT	CASSLDRGTDTQYF
17	-	TRBV4-1	-	TRBJ1-5	TGCGCCAGCAGCCAAGTCCGAGCCAGGGTGCGCAATCAGCCCCAGCATTTT	CASSQVRARVRNQPQHF
14	TRBD1	TRBV7-2	-	TRBJ2-7	TGTGCCAGCAGCTTAGCTGGGACAGTAAGCGAGCAGTACTTC	CASSLAGTVSEQYF
15	-	TRBV7-2	-	TRBJ1-1	TGTGCCAGCAGCTTAGCCGGGGGTAAGAGGGCTGAAGCTTTCTTT	CASSLAGGKRAEAFF
14	-	TRBV5-1	-	TRBJ1-3	TGCGCCAGCAGCTCGGACTCTATCCGAAACACCATATATTTT	CASSSDSIRNTIYF
14	-	TRBV24-1	-	TRBJ2-2	TGTGCCACCAGCTCCGGGAACAAACCCGGGGAGCTGTTTTTT	CATSSGNKPGELFF
16	TRBD1	TRBV15	few	TRBJ1-2	TGTGCCACCAGCAGGGGGGGAACAGGGGAGAGCTATGGCTACACCTTC	CATSRGGTGESYGYTF